These 25 T cell receptor beta chains originate from one sample sequenced in a study of shared clonotypes between healthy human individuals. Here immunoSEQ multiplex PCR was the method, and the copy in TCRdb shows in-frame clones only, minus some. The data hold fewer than 1.4 million clones, with around three quarters observed a single time. Sequencing was done on a sample of memory CD4+ T cells from PBMCs. As to subset: CD45RA-negative fraction. These receptors all come from a man younger than 30 in good health. Some clones in this sample may be carry-over from other donors' samples.

This chain joins TRBV28 and TRBJ2-3; 7 bases agree with TRBD2. CDR1 and CDR2 from the germline V gene are MDHEN and SYDVKM. The CDR3 runs to 12 residues. Trimming removed 5 bases from V and 10 bases from J; junction bases left unmatched: 6. CDR3 region: CASSPLRGAQYF. CDR3 nucleotide sequence: TGTGCCAGCAGTCCACTACGGGGGGCGCAGTATTTT.

V and J are TRBV5-4 and TRBJ2-7; D is perhaps TRBD1 (5 bases). The CDR3 covers 14 residues. V lost 1 base and J lost 1, with 9 bases in between. Germline CDR1 SGHNT, CDR2 YYREEE (reference sequence). The CDR3 loop reads CASSLSQGSYEQYF. CDR3 coding DNA: TGTGCCAGCAGCTTGAGCCAGGGATCCTACGAGCAGTACTTC.

The chain carries TRBV2 and TRBJ2-7; 7 bases map to TRBD1. Germline CDR1 SNHLY, CDR2 FYNNEI. The CDR3 has 12 residues. V was pared by 10 bases and J by 5 bases, with 8 bases of the junction left unmatched. The CDR3 here is CATRDRVHEQYF. The CDR3 coding sequence is TGTGCCACCAGAGACAGGGTCCACGAGCAGTACTTC.

About this clone itself: This sample also contains other DNA sequences that code for the same CDR3. This chain joins TRBV28 and TRBJ1-1; the D is unclear. The germline CDR1 and CDR2 sequences are MDHEN and SYDVKM. The CDR3 extends over 14 amino acids. V shed 2 bases and J shed 0 bases, with 7 bases lying between them. Here the CDR3 DNA reads TGTGCCAGCAGTTTAGTCAGTATGAACACTGAAGCTTTCTTT. This encodes CASSLVSMNTEAFF.

The rearrangement joins TRBV6-4 to TRBJ2-7; 8 bases map to TRBD1. CDR3 length: 15 amino acids. Germline CDR1 is MRHNA and CDR2 is SNTAGT. V trimming: 7 bases; J trimming: 2 bases; junction bases outside the gene matches: 10. CDR3 residues: CASTLGQGDAYEQYF. CDR3 nucleotides: TGTGCCAGCACCCTTGGACAGGGCGACGCCTACGAGCAGTACTTC.

This chain joins TRBV9 and TRBJ1-1; D is possibly TRBD1 (6 bases). CDR1 SGDLS and CDR2 YYNGEE come from the germline V gene. V was cut by 4 bases and J by 4 bases, with 17 bases left in between. The CDR3 totals 15 residues. The CDR3 loop is CASSPSSGVFTEAFF. CDR3 DNA sequence: TGTGCCAGCAGCCCCTCCTCAGGGGTGTTCACTGAAGCTTTCTTT.

J is TRBJ1-1 and V is TRBV12-5; no firm D call. The CDR3 totals 14 residues. V lost 6 bases and J 1 base, leaving 12 bases between the germline ends. The V gene's germline CDR1 is LGHNT and CDR2 FRNRAP. Here the CDR3 DNA reads TGTGCTAGTGGGTGGACCGGGGAGAACACTGAAGCTTTCTTT. Amino acid sequence: CASGWTGENTEAFF.

The rearrangement links TRBV9 to TRBJ2-3, with 11 nucleotides matching TRBD2. The V gene end was trimmed by 3 bases and the J gene end by 0 bases; junction bases not matched to a gene: 15. The CDR3 has 20 residues. Germline assignment: CDR1 SGDLS and CDR2 YYNGEE. Written as DNA, the CDR3 is TGTGCCAGCAGCGACCCAAGGTCCCTGGGACTAGCGGTTAGCACAGATACGCAGTATTTT. Amino acid sequence: CASSDPRSLGLAVSTDTQYF.

This clone turned up a few times. The V gene is TRBV6-1, the J gene TRBJ2-1; a possible D gene is TRBD1 (7 bases). The length of the CDR3 is 14 residues. V was shortened by 8 bases and J by 7 bases, with 18 bases between the two germline ends. Germline V lookup: CDR1 MNHNS, CDR2 SASEGT. The CDR3 protein is CASAGQPDSNEQFF. CDR3 nucleotides: TGTGCCAGCGCGGGACAGCCCGACTCTAATGAGCAGTTCTTC.

The chain combines TRBV29-1 with TRBJ2-1; 10 bases line up with TRBD1. CDR3 length equals 12 residues. Germline loops: CDR1 SQVTM, CDR2 ANQGSEA. V lost 7 bases and J lost 7; bases outside the gene matches: 4. CDR3 in DNA: TGCAGCGAAGGGACAGGGGTTAATGAGCAGTTCTTC. It codes for CSEGTGVNEQFF.

This chain uses TRBV4-1 with TRBJ2-3; TRBD2 matches at 16 bases. Germline V gene sequence: CDR1 MGHRA, CDR2 YSYEKL. CDR3 length equals 20 residues. V dropped 0 bases and J dropped 6; count of bases not matched to a gene: 12. As DNA, the CDR3 is TGCGCCAGCAGCCAAGATTATGGGACTAGCGGGAGGGCCCCCACGGATACGCAGTATTTT. Encoded protein: CASSQDYGTSGRAPTDTQYF.

The gene calls are TRBV27 and TRBJ2-7, with D uncertain. This CDR3 spans 18 amino acids. Germline loops: CDR1 MNHEY, CDR2 SMNVEV (reference sequence). Trimming removed 4 bases at V and 3 bases at J, with 25 bases between. The CDR3 DNA is TGTGCCAGCAGTTCCACCCCGGACCCCCGAAATACCCACTACGAGCAGTACTTC. Its protein is CASSSTPDPRNTHYEQYF.

The rearrangement links TRBV7-2 to TRBJ2-7; 12 nucleotides match TRBD2. This CDR3 spans 15 amino acids. Unmatched junction bases numbered 2, after V lost 0 bases and J lost 5 bases. Germline CDR1 is SGHTA and CDR2 is FQGNSA. The CDR3 is CASSLATSGRHEQYF. Written as DNA, the CDR3 is TGTGCCAGCAGCTTAGCGACTAGCGGGAGACACGAGCAGTACTTC.

The rearrangement uses TRBV7-6 and TRBJ2-5; 8 nucleotides line up with TRBD2. Losses at the gene ends were 8 bases for V and 3 bases for J; bases not matched to a gene: 11. The CDR3 covers 15 residues. Germline CDR1 reads SGHVS; CDR2 reads FNYEAQ. CDR3: CASAGGLAGKETQYF. The CDR3, as DNA: TGTGCCAGCGCCGGCGGCCTAGCGGGTAAAGAGACCCAGTACTTC.

The V and J genes are TRBV18 and TRBJ2-3; 10 nucleotides agree with TRBD1. Trimming at V came to 3 bases and at J to 6 bases, leaving 3 bases not matched to a gene. The CDR3 covers 14 residues. Germline V gene data show CDR1 as KGHSH and CDR2 as LQKENI. CDR3 DNA: TGTGCCAGCTCACCTGGGACAGGGGAGGATACGCAGTATTTT. Translating gives CASSPGTGEDTQYF. The whole variable domain, remainder taken from reference TRBV18 and TRBJ2-3, is NAGVMQNPRHLVRRRGQEARLRCSPMKGHSHVYWYRQLPEEGLKFMVYLQKENIIDESGMPKERFSAEFPKEGPSILRIQQVVRGDSAAYFCASSPGTGEDTQYFGPGTRLTVL.

The V and J genes are TRBV28 and TRBJ1-1, with D possibly TRBD1 on 5 matching bases. This CDR3 comprises 16 residues. Germline-derived CDR1 and CDR2 are MDHEN and SYDVKM. Trimming took 4 bases from V and 10 from J, leaving 25 bases between them. The CDR3 DNA follows: TGTGCCAGCAGTTCGGCGCTGGGGACCCATTTCGAGCTAGCTTTCTTT. It is translated as CASSSALGTHFELAFF.

A note on this clone: Distinct nucleotide sequences in the sample also encode this CDR3. V usage is TRBV4-3 and J usage is TRBJ2-2; tentatively, D is TRBD2 (6 bases). Trimming removed 0 bases at V and 2 bases at J, with 10 bases between. CDR1 LGHNA and CDR2 YSLEER come from the germline V gene. The CDR3 is made up of 16 amino acids. The CDR3 region has the DNA TGCGCCAGCAGCCAAGATCGGGGGATTAACACCGGGGAGCTGTTTTTT. Protein sequence: CASSQDRGINTGELFF.

The J gene is TRBJ2-5, the V gene TRBV5-1, with 11 bases aligning to TRBD2. CDR1 is SGHRS, CDR2 YFSETQ, per germline. The CDR3 is 17 amino acids. J was trimmed by 1 base and V by 1 base; bases with no gene match: 6. CDR3 protein: CASSLWSTSGAQETQYF. CDR3 nucleotides: TGCGCCAGCAGCTTGTGGTCGACTAGCGGGGCCCAAGAGACCCAGTACTTC.

A note on this clone: The junction departs from germline at one end; a sequencing error may be responsible. The J gene is TRBJ1-5, the V gene TRBV7-8; the D gene is possibly TRBD1 (6 bases). Germline values: CDR1 SGHVS, CDR2 FQNEAQ. The CDR3 is 18 amino acids. This CDR3 reads CASSLWGAGRGSDQPQHF. CDR3 DNA: TGTGCCAGCAGCCTATGGGGGGCGGGCAGGGGTAGCGATCAGCCCCAGCATTTT.

The chain is built from TRBV5-6 and TRBJ1-6, with D perhaps matching TRBD1 (6 bases). Germline V gene sequence: CDR1 SGHDT, CDR2 YYEEEE. The CDR3 has 11 amino acids. Trimming shortened V by 2 bases and J by 14 bases, and 8 bases separated the two germline ends. Here the CDR3 reads CASSFTGTLHF. The CDR3 nucleotides read TGTGCCAGCAGCTTTACAGGGACCCTCCACTTT.

The chain recombines TRBV6-5 with TRBJ2-3; D gene unclear. V lost 7 bases and J 8 bases, leaving 10 bases between the germline ends. The CDR3 is 11 amino acids. Looked up from germline, CDR1 is MNHEY and CDR2 is SVGAGI. The CDR3 DNA is TGTGCCAGCACTGGGCCGGCTACGCAGTATTTT. Translation: CASTGPATQYF.

The V gene is TRBV5-8, the J gene TRBJ2-6; the D call may be TRBD1 or TRBD2 (5 bases each). Germline V gives CDR1 SGHTS, CDR2 YDEGEE. This CDR3 spans 16 amino acids. V shed 0 bases and J shed 3 bases, with 10 bases lying between them. The CDR3 DNA is TGTGCCAGCAGCTTGGCCGAGGGGCATGGGGCCAACGTCCTGACTTTC. Residues: CASSLAEGHGANVLTF.

This chain links TRBV4-1 with TRBJ2-1; D gene uncertain. Germline V CDR1 and CDR2: MGHRA, YSYEKL. Trimming shortened V by 3 bases and J by 5 bases, and 8 bases separated the two germline ends. The length of the CDR3 is 13 residues. The CDR3 is CASSHGENNEQFF. The CDR3 coding sequence is TGCGCCAGCAGCCATGGCGAGAACAATGAGCAGTTCTTC.

The chain combines TRBV5-1 with TRBJ1-1; D gene ambiguous. The germline V gene has CDR1 SGHRS and CDR2 YFSETQ. CDR3 length equals 16 residues. Trimming removed 4 bases from V and 2 bases from J, with 18 bases in between. The CDR3 loop reads CASSPPGLRVNTEAFF. For the CDR3, the DNA is TGCGCCAGCAGCCCACCGGGCTTGAGGGTAAACACTGAAGCTTTCTTT.

V is TRBV2 and J is TRBJ1-3; 7 bases match TRBD1. The CDR3 length is 14 residues. Trimming removed 5 bases from V and 4 bases from J; junction bases left unmatched: 5. The germline V gene has CDR1 SNHLY and CDR2 FYNNEI. The CDR3 DNA is TGTGCCAGCAGTCCAGGGACAGTAGGAAACACCATATATTTT. This gives the protein CASSPGTVGNTIYF.